This is a list of T cell receptor beta chains from one sample in a study of T cells in Graves' hyperthyroidism and ophthalmopathy. Each CDR3 protein is one row after TCRdb ran MiXCR on the multiplex PCR reads. The sample includes approximately 640,000 distinct CDR3 sequences, roughly 46% of them seen just once. What was sequenced was peripheral blood or thyroid tissue (not recorded which). These receptors came from an adult man with Graves' disease, either hyperthyroidism or ophthalmopathy (not recorded which). Each CDR3 is given with its conserved first and last residue. D genes are given only for firm matches. Clone size is not always given. Where it is, it says once, few, many or a class for expanded clones.

clone_size j_call v_call d_call cdr3_aa cdr3_nt
many TRBJ1-1 TRBV20-1 . CSAREGHTEAFF TGCAGTGCTAGGGAGGGACACACTGAAGCTTTCTTT
. TRBJ2-6 TRBV9 TRBD2 CASSVVVAGGPGSGANVLTF TGTGCCAGCAGCGTAGTAGTCGCGGGAGGGCCGGGCTCTGGGGCCAACGTCCTGACTTTC
. TRBJ2-3 TRBV29-1 . CSAVGSGPSTDTQYF TGCAGCGCGGTTGGGAGCGGTCCAAGCACAGATACGCAGTATTTT
many TRBJ1-1 TRBV7-7 . CASSFYRAHTEAFF TGTGCTAGCAGCTTCTACAGGGCGCACACTGAAGCTTTCTTT
many TRBJ1-1 TRBV25-1 . CASSDPGGTSEAFF TGTGCCAGCAGTGACCCCGGGGGCACGTCTGAAGCTTTCTTT
few TRBJ2-5 TRBV2 TRBD2 CASSSSGGVETQYF TGTGCCAGCAGTTCGTCGGGGGGGGTGGAGACCCAGTACTTC
many TRBJ2-5 TRBV7-6 . CASSLYEAGEETQYF TGTGCCAGCAGCTTATATGAGGCAGGGGAGGAGACCCAGTACTTC
few TRBJ1-2 TRBV2 TRBD1 CASSDIAGGGYTF TGTGCCAGCAGTGACATCGCAGGGGGTGGCTACACCTTC
. TRBJ1-6 TRBV29-1 TRBD1 CSVSGTGIDSPLHF TGCAGCGTTTCCGGGACAGGGATCGATTCACCCCTCCACTTT
many TRBJ1-6 TRBV12-3/TRBV12-4 . CASSLSGPQPLHF TGTGCCAGCAGTTTATCGGGTCCTCAACCCCTCCACTTT
. TRBJ1-3 TRBV29-1 . CSVEIAGFGNTIYF TGCAGCGTTGAGATCGCAGGGTTTGGAAACACCATATATTTT
. TRBJ2-7 TRBV5-1 TRBD2 CASSSGGGTNEQYF TGCGCCAGCAGTTCCGGGGGGGGGACGAATGAGCAGTACTTC
. TRBJ2-5 TRBV15 . CATSSLRGQETQYF TGTGCCACCAGCAGCTTGCGCGGCCAAGAGACCCAGTACTTC
. TRBJ2-7 TRBV2 TRBD1 CASSYSPRQGSYEQYF TGTGCCAGCAGTTACTCGCCAAGACAGGGCTCCTACGAGCAGTACTTC
. TRBJ1-2 TRBV6-5 . CASGNGRGVNYGYTF TGTGCCAGCGGGAATGGACGGGGAGTCAACTATGGCTACACCTTC
. TRBJ1-2 TRBV20-1 . CSYDGSNYGYTF TGCAGTTACGACGGATCTAACTATGGCTACACCTTC
. TRBJ2-5 TRBV5-4 . CASSSGRKEYQETQYF TGTGCCAGCAGCTCCGGACGGAAGGAGTACCAAGAGACCCAGTACTTC
. TRBJ1-2 TRBV7-6 TRBD1 CASSPRVDRGGYGYTF TGTGCCAGCAGCCCCCGGGTCGACAGGGGTGGCTATGGCTACACCTTC
. TRBJ1-1 TRBV25-1 . CASSSQDLNTEVFF TGTGCCAGCAGCTCCCAGGACCTGAACACTGAAGTTTTCTTT
. TRBJ2-5 TRBV24-1 TRBD2 CASSSLGRAQETQYF TGTGCCAGCAGTTCCCTTGGGAGGGCCCAAGAGACCCAGTACTTC
. TRBJ1-4 TRBV25-1 TRBD1 CASSDTRQGEKLFF TGTGCCAGCAGCGATACGAGACAGGGAGAAAAACTGTTTTTT
few TRBJ2-5 TRBV4-1 . CASSQETETQYF TGCGCCAGCAGCCAAGAGACAGAGACCCAGTACTTC
. TRBJ1-6 TRBV9 TRBD1 CASSARTGAIIHPLHF TGTGCCAGCAGCGCCCGGACAGGGGCTATAATTCACCCCCTCCACTTT
few TRBJ1-1 TRBV4-3 . CASSQDTSLLNTEAFF TGCGCCAGCAGCCAAGATACTTCGCTACTTAACACTGAAGCTTTCTTT
many TRBJ1-6 TRBV7-2 . CASSSSAGSYNSPLHF TGTGCCAGCAGCTCCTCGGCGGGTTCCTATAATTCACCCCTCCACTTT
many TRBJ2-5 TRBV20-1 . CSARGLFQETQYF TGCAGTGCTAGGGGACTTTTCCAAGAGACCCAGTACTTC
few TRBJ2-5 TRBV20-1 TRBD2 CSAYKLAGGQKTQYF TGCAGTGCTTATAAACTAGCGGGGGGGCAAAAGACCCAGTACTTC
many TRBJ2-7 TRBV24-1 TRBD2 CATSDPTSGTYEQYF TGTGCCACCAGTGATCCAACTAGCGGAACCTACGAGCAGTACTTC
. TRBJ1-2 TRBV7-3 . CASSPDGSLRLVDGYTF TGTGCCAGCAGCCCTGACGGGAGCCTAAGGCTAGTCGATGGCTACACCTTC
many TRBJ1-4 TRBV15 . CATEGDGNEKLFF TGTGCCACGGAAGGGGATGGGAATGAAAAACTGTTTTTT
many TRBJ1-3 TRBV15 . CATSRDTSGNTIYF TGTGCCACCAGCCGGGACACGTCTGGAAACACCATATATTTT
. TRBJ1-3 TRBV2 TRBD1 CASSGGTGVYTVYF TGTGCCAGCAGTGGGGGGACAGGGGTTTACACCGTATATTTT
. TRBJ2-5 TRBV20-1 TRBD2 CSVGRGIPQETQYF TGCAGTGTTGGGCGGGGGATCCCCCAAGAGACCCAGTACTTC
few TRBJ1-1 TRBV5-1 TRBD1 CASSLGTGTYTEAFF TGCGCCAGCAGCTTGGGGACAGGGACCTACACTGAAGCTTTCTTT
. TRBJ1-2 TRBV2 . CASSERGRRGYTF TGTGCCAGCAGTGAACGTGGCAGACGGGGCTACACCTTC
few TRBJ1-1 TRBV20-1 TRBD1 CSAREGTGAWLNTEAFF TGCAGTGCTAGAGAGGGGACAGGGGCTTGGCTGAACACTGAAGCTTTCTTT
. TRBJ1-1 TRBV2 . CASSVPGQSEAFF TGTGCCAGCAGTGTCCCAGGGCAGTCTGAAGCTTTCTTT
many TRBJ2-7 TRBV15 TRBD1 CATGQGFEEQYF TGTGCCACCGGACAGGGGTTCGAGGAGCAGTACTTC
many TRBJ2-5 TRBV24-1 . CATSDLGGAEETQYF TGTGCCACCAGTGATTTGGGCGGGGCGGAAGAGACCCAGTACTTC
. TRBJ1-4 TRBV10-3 . CASHRATNEKLFF TGTGCCTCGCACAGAGCAACTAATGAAAAACTGTTTTTT
. TRBJ2-7 TRBV7-8 TRBD1 CASSPQPGTGSFGQYF TGTGCCAGCAGCCCCCAACCCGGGACAGGGAGTTTCGGGCAGTACTTC
few TRBJ2-7 TRBV5-1 . CASSSDTFPYEQYF TGCGCCAGCAGCTCTGACACCTTTCCCTACGAGCAGTACTTC
many TRBJ2-5 TRBV10-1 . CASTQETQYF TGCGCCAGCACCCAAGAGACCCAGTACTTC
few TRBJ1-1 TRBV19 TRBD1 CAPTPGQGNTEAFF TGTGCCCCAACCCCCGGACAGGGCAACACTGAAGCTTTCTTT
. TRBJ1-5 TRBV7-9 . CASSRQDNSNQPQHF TGTGCCAGCAGCCGTCAGGACAATAGTAATCAGCCCCAGCATTTT
few TRBJ2-7 TRBV19 . CASSVGRSVEQYF TGTGCCAGTAGTGTGGGCAGGAGCGTCGAGCAGTACTTC
many TRBJ1-1 TRBV13 . CASSLGTGHLAFF TGTGCCAGCAGCTTAGGTACGGGACACTTGGCTTTCTTT
. TRBJ1-1 TRBV29-1 TRBD1 CSIEDLDRGETEAFF TGCAGCATTGAAGACCTGGACAGGGGCGAGACTGAAGCTTTCTTT
. TRBJ2-2 TRBV12-3/TRBV12-4 TRBD2 CASSSTRTSGYTGELFF TGTGCCAGCAGTTCAACCCGGACTAGCGGCTACACCGGGGAGCTGTTTTTT
. TRBJ1-1 TRBV2 TRBD1 CASSESRGRDTEAFF TGTGCCAGCAGTGAAAGCAGGGGGCGGGACACTGAAGCTTTCTTT
. TRBJ1-4 TRBV7-8 . CASSLSRGSAEKLFF TGTGCCAGCAGCTTAAGCAGGGGATCGGCTGAAAAACTGTTTTTT
. TRBJ2-5 TRBV12-3/TRBV12-4 . CASSFLRGAETQYF TGTGCCAGCAGTTTCCTAAGGGGCGCAGAGACCCAGTACTTC
many TRBJ1-4 TRBV29-1 . CSVEDHGTAGNEKLFF TGCAGCGTTGAAGATCACGGAACTGCGGGTAATGAAAAACTGTTTTTT
. TRBJ1-2 TRBV10-3 TRBD1 CAISLTGDYGYTF TGTGCCATCAGTTTGACAGGGGACTATGGCTACACCTTC
. TRBJ2-6 TRBV9 TRBD2 CASSVAGGSGANVLTF TGTGCCAGCAGCGTAGCGGGGGGCTCTGGGGCCAACGTCCTGACTTTC
. TRBJ1-3 TRBV5-1 . CASSLNSGTGNTIYF TGCGCCAGCAGCTTGAATTCGGGTACAGGAAACACCATATATTTT
. TRBJ2-3 TRBV20-1 TRBD1 CSAMVGQGADTQYF TGCAGTGCTATGGTGGGACAGGGGGCAGATACGCAGTATTTT
. TRBJ1-1 TRBV7-8 . CASSLMAGTNTEAFF TGTGCCAGCAGCTTAATGGCAGGCACGAACACTGAAGCTTTCTTT
. TRBJ1-1 TRBV25-1 TRBD1 CASTGTGGFTEAFF TGTGCCAGCACAGGGACAGGGGGCTTCACTGAAGCTTTCTTT
. TRBJ2-7 TRBV6-5 TRBD2 CASSPLAGGRYEQYF TGTGCCAGCAGTCCACTAGCGGGAGGGCGGTACGAGCAGTACTTC